Shown below are 20 T cell receptor beta chains from a single sample sequenced in a study of blood T cell repertoires in COVID-19. Profiling relied on immunoSEQ multiplex PCR, and the TCRdb table lists in-frame clones only, not all of them. The sample has around 100,000 clones, over 80% seen once. The sample comprised peripheral blood. The receptors shown here come from a man aged 50 or older with active or convalescent COVID-19.

The CDR3 here is CASSPNRDEQYF. CDR3 bases: TGTGCCAGCTCACCGAACAGGGACGAGCAGTACTTC. The V call is TRBV18, the J call TRBJ2-7; tentative D call: TRBD1 (6 bases). Trimming pared 3 bases from V and 5 bases from J, leaving 8 bases between. CDR1 is KGHSH, CDR2 LQKENI, per germline. CDR3 length: 12 amino acids.

The chain recombines TRBV29-1 with TRBJ2-3; 7 bases map to TRBD1. The J segment lost 4 bases and the V segment lost 3 bases, leaving 4 bases of the junction unmatched. The V gene's germline CDR1 is SQVTM and CDR2 ANQGSEA. The CDR3 totals 13 residues. The CDR3 DNA is TGCAGCGTTGACAGGCAGGGGGCAGATACGCAGTATTTT. Encoded protein: CSVDRQGADTQYF.

V gene TRBV24-1 combines with J gene TRBJ1-2; 8 bases are a match to TRBD1. CDR1 is KGHDR and CDR2 is SFDVKD in the germline V gene. V trimming: 7 bases; J trimming: 9 bases; junction bases outside the gene matches: 9. The CDR3 runs 13 residues. The CDR3 DNA is TGTGCCACCAGAGGACAGGGTTATTATAGCTACACCTTC. Its translation: CATRGQGYYSYTF.

The chain has TRBV28 and TRBJ1-1; D is perhaps TRBD1 (5 bases). V lost 2 bases and J lost 0, with 7 bases in between. The CDR3 sequence is 14 residues long. Per the germline V gene, CDR1 is MDHEN and CDR2 is SYDVKM. This CDR3 reads CASSLGGMNTEAFF. CDR3 bases: TGTGCCAGCAGTTTAGGGGGGATGAACACTGAAGCTTTCTTT.

This chain uses TRBV19 with TRBJ2-4; D not certain. CDR1 LNHDA and CDR2 SQIVND come from the germline V gene (reference sequence). The CDR3 consists of 15 residues. The V gene lost 10 bases and the J gene lost 7 bases, with 23 bases spanning the gap. CDR3 in amino acids: CATSFEAVGRNIQYF. The CDR3 coding sequence is TGTGCCACCTCCTTTGAGGCAGTCGGTCGGAACATTCAGTACTTC.

This clone has a handful of counts. The genes are TRBV5-8 and TRBJ1-6; no reliable D call. The CDR3 is 17 amino acids. Germline V gives CDR1 SGHTS, CDR2 YDEGEE. The germline V and J ends were trimmed by 3 bases and 2 bases, with 15 bases remaining between them. The CDR3 loop is CASSSGREETYNSPLHF. For the CDR3, the DNA is TGTGCCAGCAGCTCCGGACGGGAGGAAACCTATAATTCACCCCTCCACTTT.

As to this clone: A read error may produce the germline difference seen at one junction end. This chain uses TRBV27 with TRBJ2-7, with D possibly TRBD1 on 6 matching bases. This CDR3 has 13 amino acids. Looked up from germline, CDR1 is MNHEY and CDR2 is SMNVEV (reference sequence). CDR3 sequence reads: CASSGTISHEQYF. CDR3 bases: TGTGCCAGCAGCGGGACAATCTCCCACGAGCAGTACTTC.

This chain links TRBV11-3 with TRBJ1-2; 11 positions match TRBD1. The germline gives CDR1 SGHNT, CDR2 YENEEA. V was pared by 5 bases and J by 4 bases, with 9 bases of the junction left unmatched. The CDR3 spans 16 residues. The CDR3: CASSRNPGQGVYGYTF. The CDR3 region has the DNA TGTGCCAGCAGCCGTAACCCGGGACAGGGGGTCTATGGCTACACCTTC.

The CDR3 nucleotides are TGTGCCAGCAGCTCAGGGACAGTCTATGGCTACACCTTC. The encoded protein is CASSSGTVYGYTF. The genes are TRBV28 and TRBJ1-2, with 7 bases aligning to TRBD1. The CDR3 contains 13 residues. V trimming: 6 bases; J trimming: 4 bases; junction bases outside the gene matches: 5. CDR1 is MDHEN and CDR2 is SYDVKM in the germline V gene.

The chain employs TRBV2 and TRBJ2-1; 9 bases fit TRBD2. CDR3 length: 15 residues. The germline V gene has CDR1 SNHLY and CDR2 FYNNEI. V lost 3 bases and J lost 4; bases outside the gene matches: 4. Written as DNA, the CDR3 is TGTGCCAGCAGTGATAGTAGCGGGGGTTACAATGAGCAGTTCTTC. Amino acids: CASSDSSGGYNEQFF.

This clone turned up a few times. The rearrangement links TRBV4-1 to TRBJ2-3; 9 bases align to TRBD2. The CDR3 length is 15 residues. Trimming took 3 bases from V and 1 from J; bases not matched to a gene: 2. Germline V gives CDR1 MGHRA, CDR2 YSYEKL. The CDR3 region is CASSHSSGGTDTQYF. The CDR3 DNA is TGCGCCAGCAGCCACTCTAGCGGGGGCACAGATACGCAGTATTTT.

The chain couples TRBV5-1 to TRBJ1-1; tentative D call: TRBD1 (5 bases). The CDR3 has 14 residues. The V end lost 0 bases, the J end lost 3 bases, and 9 bases lay between the germline ends. The V gene's germline CDR1 is SGHRS and CDR2 YFSETQ. In nucleotides, the CDR3 is TGCGCCAGCAGCTTGGTAGGGGCGGACACTGAAGCTTTCTTT. This codes for CASSLVGADTEAFF.

This chain uses TRBV16 with TRBJ1-5; D perhaps matches TRBD1 (6 bases). Germline CDR1 and CDR2: KGHSY and FQNENV. This CDR3 has 13 amino acids. Trimming took off 2 bases at V and 4 bases at J, with 6 bases between the two ends. The CDR3 sequence is CASSQTGNQPQHF. CDR3 DNA sequence: TGTGCCAGCAGCCAAACAGGGAATCAGCCCCAGCATTTT.

This clone is a singleton in its sample. The chain carries TRBV13 and TRBJ2-3, with D hard to call. The CDR3 contains 12 residues. V was trimmed by 5 bases and J by 2 bases, leaving 5 bases between them. Germline CDR1 is PRHDT and CDR2 is FYEKMQ (reference sequence). Here the CDR3 reads CASSTNTDTQYF. The CDR3 nucleotides read TGTGCCAGCAGCACAAACACAGATACGCAGTATTTT. The full variable domain, with the rest looked up from reference TRBV13 and TRBJ2-3, is AAGVIQSPRHLIKEKRETATLKCYPIPRHDTVYWYQQGPGQDPQFLISFYEKMQSDKGSIPDRFSAQQFSDYHSELNMSSLELGDSALYFCASSTNTDTQYFGPGTRLTVL.

The chain employs TRBV3-1 (or the pseudogene TRBV3-2) and TRBJ2-7; D not resolved. Germline V gene data show CDR1 as LGHDT and CDR2 as YNNKEL (reference sequence). Trimming removed 1 base at V and 2 bases at J, with 9 bases between. This CDR3 spans 14 amino acids. The CDR3: CASSQAYRTYEQYF. CDR3 in DNA: TGTGCCAGCAGCCAAGCGTATAGAACCTACGAGCAGTACTTC.

The genes are TRBV14 and TRBJ1-1, with D possibly matching TRBD1 (5 bases). CDR3 length: 15 residues. Germline values: CDR1 SGHDN, CDR2 FVKESK. V gave up 3 bases and J gave up 5 bases, with 16 bases separating them. The CDR3: CASSHDSGLRTEAFF. CDR3 nucleotide sequence: TGTGCCAGCAGCCATGACTCAGGGTTGCGGACTGAAGCTTTCTTT.

This clone was detected only once. The gene calls are TRBV11-3 and TRBJ2-7; D perhaps matches TRBD2 (5 bases). V shed 0 bases and J shed 3 bases, with 15 bases lying between them. The V gene's germline CDR1 is SGHNT and CDR2 YENEEA. The CDR3 has 16 amino acids. The CDR3 region has the DNA TGTGCCAGCAGCTTAGAGAGTGCTTCACGGGGCTACGAGCAGTACTTC. This sequence encodes CASSLESASRGYEQYF.

This clone was seen once. The V and J genes are TRBV28 and TRBJ1-1; D possibly corresponds to TRBD1 (6 bases). The CDR3 is 17 amino acids. From germline, CDR1 is MDHEN and CDR2 SYDVKM. V gave up 6 bases and J gave up 4 bases, with 24 bases separating them. The CDR3 coding sequence is TGTGCCAGCAGGCCGGGGGGCGGGTGGCAGCGTGGCACTGAAGCTTTCTTT. Its protein is CASRPGGGWQRGTEAFF.

The chain joins TRBV24-1 to TRBJ2-3; D might be TRBD2 (7 bases). Per germline, CDR1 KGHDR and CDR2 SFDVKD. This CDR3 is built from 15 residues. Trimming removed 5 bases from V and 2 bases from J, with 13 bases in between. CDR3 loop: CATSGGGGPTDTQYF. DNA for the CDR3: TGTGCCACCAGTGGGGGGGGCGGGCCCACAGATACGCAGTATTTT.

This chain joins TRBV9 and TRBJ2-1; D unclear. CDR1 SGDLS and CDR2 YYNGEE come from the germline V gene. This CDR3 region has 16 residues. V was cut by 4 bases and J by 4 bases, with 18 bases left in between. CDR3 coding DNA: TGTGCCAGCAGCCCCCACTTAGATGGAGTATACAATGAGCAGTTCTTC. Residues: CASSPHLDGVYNEQFF.